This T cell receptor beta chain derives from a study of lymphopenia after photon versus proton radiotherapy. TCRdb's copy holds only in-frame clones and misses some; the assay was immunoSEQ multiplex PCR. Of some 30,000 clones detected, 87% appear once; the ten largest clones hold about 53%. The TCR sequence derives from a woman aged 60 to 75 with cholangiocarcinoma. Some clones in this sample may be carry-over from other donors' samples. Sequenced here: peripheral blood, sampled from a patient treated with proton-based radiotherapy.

CDR3 sequence (DNA): TGTGCCAGCAGCTTTCACACTGAAGCTTTCTTT. Encoded protein: CASSFHTEAFF. The rearrangement joins TRBV7-8 to TRBJ1-1, with D uncertain. The germline gives CDR1 SGHVS, CDR2 FQNEAQ. The CDR3 is made up of 11 amino acids. Trimming left V 3 bases short and J 3 bases short, with 2 bases between.